This T cell receptor (beta chain) was captured in a study of vaccination effects on CD4 cells after COVID-19. General observations from the study: There were few convalescent patients in the study and no early post-infection timepoints.

Trimming took off 0 bases at V and 7 bases at J, with 13 bases between the two ends. CDR3 length: 15 amino acids. Germline-derived CDR1 and CDR2 are SGHKS and YYEKEE (reference sequence). ViraFEST assay sequencing came after antigen-specific CD4+ T cells were expanded with viral peptide pools. When around nine days of culture had elapsed, CD4+ T cells were isolated. Among the vaccine recipients, none had a prior SARS-CoV-2 infection, and nucleocapsid antibodies were negative. On days 3 and 7, fresh IL-2 medium replaced half the medium. On this clone: Antigen: not known.

Measured with immunoSEQ multiplex PCR; TCRdb has only the in-frame clones, and not every one. Of about 23,000 clones listed, 65% to 80% were seen once; the top ten hold more than 9%. The source is a human donor who received a COVID-19 vaccine. The chain employs TRBV5-5 and TRBJ1-4; no clear D. The sample consisted of CD4+ T cells from PBMCs cultured with HCoV-NL63 spike peptides, taken before COVID-19 vaccination. The CDR3 loop reads CASSLGGQESEKLFF. CDR3 bases: TGTGCCAGCAGCTTGGGAGGTCAAGAGAGTGAAAAACTGTTTTTT.